This entry features one T cell receptor (beta chain) sequence. Its matching antigen is unknown. These data belong to a study of cytomegalovirus exposure and HLA in healthy donors. Whole-study results and caveats: Some highly shared sequence variants likely arose as a pipeline artifact. Later genetic work tied a missense DCLRE1C variant to beta-chain V and J trimming.

The PCR contained 60 Vbeta and 13 Jbeta primers. Method: immunoSEQ multiplex PCR; TCRdb's copy keeps in-frame clones and lacks some. This table holds 70,000 to 100,000 clones. Per the germline V gene, CDR1 is MNHEY and CDR2 is SMNVEV (reference sequence). The length of the CDR3 is 13 residues. The V end was cut by 0 bases, the J end by 4 bases, with 6 bases between. The V gene is TRBV27, the J gene TRBJ2-5, with D unclear. The sequence came from a man aged 18 to 35 in good health and CMV-seropositive. Sequencing was done on a sample of PBMCs. As DNA, the CDR3 is TGTGCCAGCAGTTTATCGATCGGAGAGACCCAGTACTTC. Protein product: CASSLSIGETQYF.